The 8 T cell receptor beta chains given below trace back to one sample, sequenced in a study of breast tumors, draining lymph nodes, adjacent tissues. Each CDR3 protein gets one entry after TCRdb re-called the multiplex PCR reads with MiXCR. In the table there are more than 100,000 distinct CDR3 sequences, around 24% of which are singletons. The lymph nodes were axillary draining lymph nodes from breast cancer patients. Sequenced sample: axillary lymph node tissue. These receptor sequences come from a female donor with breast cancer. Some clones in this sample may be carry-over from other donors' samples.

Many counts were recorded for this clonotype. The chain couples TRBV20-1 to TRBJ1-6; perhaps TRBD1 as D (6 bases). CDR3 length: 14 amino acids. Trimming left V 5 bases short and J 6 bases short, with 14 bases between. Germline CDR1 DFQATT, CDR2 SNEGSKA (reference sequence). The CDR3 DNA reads TGCAGTGCTGCAAGCAGGGGCCCTAATTCACCCCTCCACTTT. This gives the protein CSAASRGPNSPLHF.

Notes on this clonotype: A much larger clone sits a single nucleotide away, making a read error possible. DNA of the CDR3: TGTGCCAGCAGTGGAGCGCGACTAGCGGGAAGGGATGAGCAGTTCTTC. It translates to CASSGARLAGRDEQFF. The chain couples TRBV25-1 to TRBJ2-1; TRBD2 matches 11 bases. Germline CDR1 and CDR2: MGHDK and SYGVNS. The CDR3 is 16 amino acids. The V gene end was trimmed by 4 bases and the J gene end by 8 bases; junction bases not matched to a gene: 10.

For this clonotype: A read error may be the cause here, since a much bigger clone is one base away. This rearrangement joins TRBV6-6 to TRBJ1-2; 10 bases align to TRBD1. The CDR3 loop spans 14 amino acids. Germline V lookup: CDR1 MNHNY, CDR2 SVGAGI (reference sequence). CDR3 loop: CASGYGTGAHGYTF. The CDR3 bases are TGTGCCAGCGGTTACGGGACAGGGGCCCATGGCTACACCTTC.

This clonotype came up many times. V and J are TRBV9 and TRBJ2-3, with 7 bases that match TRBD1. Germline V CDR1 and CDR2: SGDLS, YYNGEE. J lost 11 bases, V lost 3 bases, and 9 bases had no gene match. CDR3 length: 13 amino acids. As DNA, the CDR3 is TGTGCCAGCAGCGCACCCGGGACAGTAGGGCAGTATTTT. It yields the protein CASSAPGTVGQYF.

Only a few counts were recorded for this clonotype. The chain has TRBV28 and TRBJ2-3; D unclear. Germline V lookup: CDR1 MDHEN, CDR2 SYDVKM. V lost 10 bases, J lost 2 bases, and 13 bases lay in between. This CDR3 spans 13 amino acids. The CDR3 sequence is CATLGGITDTQYF. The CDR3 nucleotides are TGTGCCACCCTAGGCGGAATCACAGATACGCAGTATTTT.

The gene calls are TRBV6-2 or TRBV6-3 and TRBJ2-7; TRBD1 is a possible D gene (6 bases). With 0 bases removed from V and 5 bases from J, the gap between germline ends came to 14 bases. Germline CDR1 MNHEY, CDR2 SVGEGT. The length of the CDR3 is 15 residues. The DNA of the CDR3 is TGTGCCAGCAGTTACTCGTGGGACATCGGGGACGAGCAGTACTTC. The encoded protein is CASSYSWDIGDEQYF.

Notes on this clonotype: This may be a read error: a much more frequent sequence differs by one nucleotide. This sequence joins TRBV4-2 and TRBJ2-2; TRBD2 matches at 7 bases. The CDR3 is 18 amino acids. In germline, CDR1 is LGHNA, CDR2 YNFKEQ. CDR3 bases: TGTGCCGGCAGCCACAGTCTGCCGGGACTACTGAACACCGGGGAGCTGTTTTTT. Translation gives CAGSHSLPGLLNTGELFF.

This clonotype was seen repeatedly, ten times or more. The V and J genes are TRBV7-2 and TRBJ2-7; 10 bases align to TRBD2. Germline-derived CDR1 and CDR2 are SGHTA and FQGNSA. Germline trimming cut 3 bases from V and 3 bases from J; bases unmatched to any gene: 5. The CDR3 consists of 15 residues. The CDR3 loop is CASSFLAGEGYEQYF. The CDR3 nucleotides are TGTGCCAGCAGCTTCCTAGCGGGAGAGGGCTACGAGCAGTACTTC.